This T cell receptor (beta chain) is from a study of spatial heterogeneity in lung cancer. The ends were cut back, 7 bases at V and 0 bases at J, with 10 bases in the middle. This CDR3 comprises 14 residues. Germline CDR1 is SGHTA and CDR2 is FQGNSA. Sample time point: sample taken at primary tumor resection. TCRdb re-analysed the 5' RACE reads in MiXCR, keeping a single row per CDR3 protein. This sample has 40,000 to 55,000 distinct CDR3 sequences, with approximately 7% found just once. This clonotype was recorded at least ten times. The sequencing here drew on PBMCs, taken at surgery. The V call is TRBV7-2, the J call TRBJ1-3; D is unresolved. The sequence came from a female donor with early-stage non-small cell lung cancer. The CDR3 DNA is TGTGCCAGCAAGCCGCTTGGCTCTGGAAACACCATATATTTT. Translating gives CASKPLGSGNTIYF.